The source of this T cell receptor beta chain is a study of post-analysis software for immune sequencing data. The study, taken as a whole, reports: TRBV segments more frequent in patients than in controls numbered about five and included TRBV5-6, TRBV5-1 and TRBV20-1.

The CDR3 consists of 15 residues. CDR1 is GTSNPN, CDR2 SVGIG, per germline (reference sequence). The V and J ends lost 3 bases and 1 base, in that order; junction bases with no gene match: 7. With respect to this clonotype: Its specificity is not known.

Unique molecular identifiers were built into the TCR beta cDNA libraries. TCRdb used MiXCR to reprocess the PCR reads, holding one entry per CDR3 protein. The sample shows under 900,000 distinct CDR3 sequences, under 70% of them seen only once. This chain connects TRBV30 to TRBJ2-3, with 7 bases aligning to TRBD1. The sequencing input was blood. The receptor comes from a girl between 10 and 17 years old with multiple sclerosis. The CDR3 coding sequence is TGTGCCTGGAGGCTCGGAACAGGGGGCACAGATACGCAGTATTTT. Protein sequence: CAWRLGTGGTDTQYF.